This T cell receptor (beta chain) stems from a study of T-cell memory formation after mild COVID-19. This CDR3 has 15 amino acids. V was clipped by 2 bases and J by 1 base, with 10 bases between them. Germline loops: CDR1 MNHEY, CDR2 SVGEGT. TCRdb processed the 5' RACE reads anew with MiXCR; each CDR3 protein has one entry. The data contain a few hundred thousand distinct CDR3 sequences, roughly 15% of them singletons. This clonotype was detected only a few times. The sequenced material came from PBMCs or a T cell subset sorted from them (not recorded which). This sequence joins TRBV6-2 or TRBV6-3 and TRBJ2-3, with D uncertain. This receptor was taken from a young man who had mild COVID-19 (a few samples of this study predate the infection). Cell type and time point are not known. DNA of the CDR3: TGTGCCAGCAGTTACAGCTGGGAAGGCACAGATACGCAGTATTTT. This gives the protein CASSYSWEGTDTQYF.